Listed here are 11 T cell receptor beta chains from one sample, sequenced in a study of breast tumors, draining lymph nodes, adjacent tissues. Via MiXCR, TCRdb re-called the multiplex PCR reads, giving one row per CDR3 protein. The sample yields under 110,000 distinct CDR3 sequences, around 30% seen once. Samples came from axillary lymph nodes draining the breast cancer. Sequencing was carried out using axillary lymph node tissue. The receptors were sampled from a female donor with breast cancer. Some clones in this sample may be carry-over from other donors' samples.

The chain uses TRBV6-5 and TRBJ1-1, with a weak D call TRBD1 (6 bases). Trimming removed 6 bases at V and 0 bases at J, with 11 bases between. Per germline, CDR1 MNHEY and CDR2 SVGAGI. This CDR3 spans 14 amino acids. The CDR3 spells CASSHDRLNTEAFF. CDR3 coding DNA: TGTGCCAGCAGCCACGACAGGTTGAACACTGAAGCTTTCTTT.

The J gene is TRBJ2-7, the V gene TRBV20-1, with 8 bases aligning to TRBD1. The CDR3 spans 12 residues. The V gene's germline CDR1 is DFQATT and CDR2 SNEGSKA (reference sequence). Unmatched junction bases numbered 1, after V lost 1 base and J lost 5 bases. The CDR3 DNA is TGCAGTGCTAGAGCGGACAGGGACGAGCAGTACTTC. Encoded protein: CSARADRDEQYF.

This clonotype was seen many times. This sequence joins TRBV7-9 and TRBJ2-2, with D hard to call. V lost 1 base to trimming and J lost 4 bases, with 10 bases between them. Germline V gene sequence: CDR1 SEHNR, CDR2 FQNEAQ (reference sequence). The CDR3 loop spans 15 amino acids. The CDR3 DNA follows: TGTGCCAGCAGCTTAGTGGGGTTTGCCACCGGGGAGCTGTTTTTT. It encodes CASSLVGFATGELFF.

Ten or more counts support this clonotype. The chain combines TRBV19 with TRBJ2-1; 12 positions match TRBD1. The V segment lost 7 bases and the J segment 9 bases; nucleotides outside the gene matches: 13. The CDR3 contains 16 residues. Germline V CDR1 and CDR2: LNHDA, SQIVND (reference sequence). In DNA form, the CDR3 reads TGTGCCAGTAACCAATCGCCGGGACAGGGGGCGGTTGAGCAGTTCTTC. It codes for CASNQSPGQGAVEQFF.

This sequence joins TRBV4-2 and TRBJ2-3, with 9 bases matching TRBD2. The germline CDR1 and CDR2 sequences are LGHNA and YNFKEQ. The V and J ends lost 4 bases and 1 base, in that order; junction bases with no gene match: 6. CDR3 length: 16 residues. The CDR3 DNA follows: TGTGCCAGCAGCCGCGGACTAGCGATCCGCACAGATACGCAGTATTTT. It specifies CASSRGLAIRTDTQYF.

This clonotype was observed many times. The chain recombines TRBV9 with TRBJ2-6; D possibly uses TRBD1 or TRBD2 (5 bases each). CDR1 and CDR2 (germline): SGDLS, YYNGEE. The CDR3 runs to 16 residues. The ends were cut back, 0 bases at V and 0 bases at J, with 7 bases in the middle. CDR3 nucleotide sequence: TGTGCCAGCAGCGTAGATGGGACCTCTGGGGCCAACGTCCTGACTTTC. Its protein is CASSVDGTSGANVLTF.

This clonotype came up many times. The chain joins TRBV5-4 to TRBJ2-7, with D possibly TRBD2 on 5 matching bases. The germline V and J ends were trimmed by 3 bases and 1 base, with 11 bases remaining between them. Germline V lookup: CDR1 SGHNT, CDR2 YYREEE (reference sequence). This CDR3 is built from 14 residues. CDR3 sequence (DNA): TGTGCCAGCAGCTCCCGGGAAGGGTCCTACGAGCAGTACTTC. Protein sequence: CASSSREGSYEQYF.

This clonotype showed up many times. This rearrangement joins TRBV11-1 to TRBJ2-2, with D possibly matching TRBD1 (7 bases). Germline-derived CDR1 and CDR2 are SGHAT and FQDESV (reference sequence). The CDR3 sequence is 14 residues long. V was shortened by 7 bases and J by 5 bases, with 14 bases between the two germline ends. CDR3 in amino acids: CASKEGQITGELFF. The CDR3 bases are TGTGCCAGCAAGGAGGGACAGATAACCGGGGAGCTGTTTTTT.

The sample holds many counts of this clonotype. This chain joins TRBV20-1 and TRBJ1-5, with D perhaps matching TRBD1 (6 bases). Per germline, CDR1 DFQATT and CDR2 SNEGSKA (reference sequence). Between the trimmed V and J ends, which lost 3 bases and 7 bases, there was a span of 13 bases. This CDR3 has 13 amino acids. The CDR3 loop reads CSARGGGGQPQHF. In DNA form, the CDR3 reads TGCAGTGCTAGGGGGGGCGGTGGGCAGCCCCAGCATTTT.

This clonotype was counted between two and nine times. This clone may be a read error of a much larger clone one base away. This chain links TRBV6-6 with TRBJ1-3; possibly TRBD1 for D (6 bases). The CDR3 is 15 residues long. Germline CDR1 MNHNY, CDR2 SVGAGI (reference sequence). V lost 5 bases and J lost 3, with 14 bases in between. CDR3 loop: CASSHQGRGGNTIYF. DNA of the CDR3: TGTGCCAGCAGTCACCAGGGGCGAGGTGGAAACACCATATATTTT.

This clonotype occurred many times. The CDR3 spells CASRDNRDTYEQYF. DNA for the CDR3: TGTGCCAGCAGGGATAACAGGGATACCTACGAGCAGTACTTC. The gene calls are TRBV2 and TRBJ2-7; TRBD1 might be the D (6 bases). Germline CDR1 is SNHLY and CDR2 is FYNNEI. This CDR3 has 14 residues. Between the trimmed V and J ends, which lost 6 bases and 2 bases, there was a span of 14 bases.